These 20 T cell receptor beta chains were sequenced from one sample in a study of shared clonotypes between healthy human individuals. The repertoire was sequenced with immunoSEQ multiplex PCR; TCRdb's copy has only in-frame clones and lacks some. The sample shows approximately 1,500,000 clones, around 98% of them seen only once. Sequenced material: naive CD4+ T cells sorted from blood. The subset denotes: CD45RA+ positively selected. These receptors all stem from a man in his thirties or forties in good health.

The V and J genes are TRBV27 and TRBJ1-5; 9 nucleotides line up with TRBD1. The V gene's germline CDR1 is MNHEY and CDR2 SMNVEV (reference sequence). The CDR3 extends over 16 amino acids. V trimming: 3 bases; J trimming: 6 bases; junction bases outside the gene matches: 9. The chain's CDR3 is CASSFSGQGSSQPQHF. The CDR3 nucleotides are TGTGCCAGCAGTTTCTCAGGACAGGGGTCCTCTCAGCCCCAGCATTTT.

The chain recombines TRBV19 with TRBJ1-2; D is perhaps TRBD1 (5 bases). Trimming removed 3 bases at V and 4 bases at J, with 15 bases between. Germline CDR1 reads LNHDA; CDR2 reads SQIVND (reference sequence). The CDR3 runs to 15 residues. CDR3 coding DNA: TGTGCCAGTAGTATGCGAGCAGGGTTTGGCTATGGCTACACCTTC. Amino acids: CASSMRAGFGYGYTF.

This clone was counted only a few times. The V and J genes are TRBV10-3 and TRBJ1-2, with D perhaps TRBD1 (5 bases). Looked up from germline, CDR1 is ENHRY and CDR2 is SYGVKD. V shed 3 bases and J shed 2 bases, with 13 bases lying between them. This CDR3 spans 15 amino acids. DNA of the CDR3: TGTGCCATCAGTGATCGGGGCACTTTAAACTATGGCTACACCTTC. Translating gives CAISDRGTLNYGYTF.

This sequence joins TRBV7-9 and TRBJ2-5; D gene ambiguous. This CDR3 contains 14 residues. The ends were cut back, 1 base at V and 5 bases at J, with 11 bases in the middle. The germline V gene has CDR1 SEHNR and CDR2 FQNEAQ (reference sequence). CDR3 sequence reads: CASSLEQVGETQYF. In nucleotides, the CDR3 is TGTGCCAGCAGCTTAGAACAAGTCGGGGAGACCCAGTACTTC.

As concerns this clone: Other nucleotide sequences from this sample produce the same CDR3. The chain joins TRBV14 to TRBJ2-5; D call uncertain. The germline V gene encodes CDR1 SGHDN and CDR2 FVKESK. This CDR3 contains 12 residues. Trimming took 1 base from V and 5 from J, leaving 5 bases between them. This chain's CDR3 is CASSQVWETQYF. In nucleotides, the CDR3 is TGTGCCAGCAGCCAAGTATGGGAGACCCAGTACTTC. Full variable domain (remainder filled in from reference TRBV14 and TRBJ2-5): EAGVTQFPSHSVIEKGQTVTLRCDPISGHDNLYWYRRVMGKEIKFLLHFVKESKQDESGMPNNRFLAERTGGTYSTLKVQPAELEDSGVYFCASSQVWETQYFGPGTRLLVL.

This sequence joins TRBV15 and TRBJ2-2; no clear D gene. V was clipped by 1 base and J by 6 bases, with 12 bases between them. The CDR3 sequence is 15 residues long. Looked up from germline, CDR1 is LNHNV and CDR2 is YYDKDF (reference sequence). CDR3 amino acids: CATSRGGGPPGELFF. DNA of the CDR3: TGTGCCACCAGCAGAGGAGGTGGTCCGCCCGGGGAGCTGTTTTTT. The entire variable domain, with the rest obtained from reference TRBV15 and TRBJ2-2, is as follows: DAMVIQNPRYQVTQFGKPVTLSCSQTLNHNVMYWYQQKSSQAPKLLFHYYDKDFNNEADTPDNFQSRRPNTSFCFLDIRSPGLGDTAMYLCATSRGGGPPGELFFGEGSRLTVL.

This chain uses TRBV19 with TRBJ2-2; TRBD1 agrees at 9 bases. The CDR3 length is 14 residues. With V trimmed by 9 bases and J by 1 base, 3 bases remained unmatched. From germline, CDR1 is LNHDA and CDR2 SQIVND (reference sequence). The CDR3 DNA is TGTGCCAGCCGGGACAGGGAGAACACCGGGGAGCTGTTTTTT. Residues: CASRDRENTGELFF.

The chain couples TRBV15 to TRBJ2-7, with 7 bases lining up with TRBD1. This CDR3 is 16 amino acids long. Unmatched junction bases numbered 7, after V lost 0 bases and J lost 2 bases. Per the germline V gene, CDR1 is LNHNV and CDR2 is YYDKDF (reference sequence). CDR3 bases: TGTGCCACCAGCAGAGATGGCGACAGGGCCGCCTACGAGCAGTACTTC. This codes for CATSRDGDRAAYEQYF.

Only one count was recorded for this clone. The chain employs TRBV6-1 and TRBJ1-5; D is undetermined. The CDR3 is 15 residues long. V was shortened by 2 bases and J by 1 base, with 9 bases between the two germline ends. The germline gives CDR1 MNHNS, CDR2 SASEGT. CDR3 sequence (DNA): TGTGCCAGCAGTGAATCTATGGGGAGCAATCAGCCCCAGCATTTT. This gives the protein CASSESMGSNQPQHF.

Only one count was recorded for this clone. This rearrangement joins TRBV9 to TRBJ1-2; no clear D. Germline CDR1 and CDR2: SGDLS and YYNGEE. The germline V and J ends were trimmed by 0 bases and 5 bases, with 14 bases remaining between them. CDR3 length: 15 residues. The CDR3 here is CASSVDQIIGYGYTF. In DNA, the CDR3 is TGTGCCAGCAGCGTAGACCAGATCATTGGGTATGGCTACACCTTC.

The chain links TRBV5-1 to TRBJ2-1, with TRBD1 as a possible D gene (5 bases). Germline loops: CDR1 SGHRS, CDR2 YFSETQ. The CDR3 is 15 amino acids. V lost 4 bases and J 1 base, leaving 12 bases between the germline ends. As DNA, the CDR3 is TGCGCCAGCAGCGTACAGGCGGATTCCTACAATGAGCAGTTCTTC. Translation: CASSVQADSYNEQFF. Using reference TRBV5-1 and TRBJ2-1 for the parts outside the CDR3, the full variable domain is KAGVTQTPRYLIKTRGQQVTLSCSPISGHRSVSWYQQTPGQGLQFLFEYFSETQRNKGNFPGRFSGRQFSNSRSEMNVSTLELGDSALYLCASSVQADSYNEQFFGPGTRLTVL.

The CDR3 spells CASSPSSATVLYEQFF. Here the CDR3 DNA reads TGTGCCAGCAGCCCTTCGTCGGCGACAGTTTTGTATGAGCAGTTCTTC. This chain links TRBV9 with TRBJ2-1, with D possibly being TRBD1 (5 bases). CDR1 is SGDLS, CDR2 YYNGEE, per germline. The CDR3 loop spans 16 amino acids. V was cut by 4 bases and J by 8 bases, with 22 bases left in between.

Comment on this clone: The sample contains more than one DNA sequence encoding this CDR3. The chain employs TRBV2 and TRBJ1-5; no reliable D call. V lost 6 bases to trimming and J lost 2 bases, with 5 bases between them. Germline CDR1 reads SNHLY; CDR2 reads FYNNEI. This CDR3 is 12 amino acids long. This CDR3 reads CASSEGNQPQHF. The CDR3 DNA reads TGTGCCAGCAGCGAGGGCAATCAGCCCCAGCATTTT.

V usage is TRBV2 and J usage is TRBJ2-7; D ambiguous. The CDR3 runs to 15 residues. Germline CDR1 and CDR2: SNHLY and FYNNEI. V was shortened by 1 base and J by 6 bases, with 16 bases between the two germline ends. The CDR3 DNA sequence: TGTGCCAGCAGTGAAGAGGTCTCTGAATACGGCGAGCAGTACTTC. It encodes CASSEEVSEYGEQYF. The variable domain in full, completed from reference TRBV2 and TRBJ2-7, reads EPEVTQTPSHQVTQMGQEVILRCVPISNHLYFYWYRQILGQKVEFLVSFYNNEISEKSEIFDDQFSVERPDGSNFTLKIRSTKLEDSAMYFCASSEEVSEYGEQYFGPGTRLTVT.

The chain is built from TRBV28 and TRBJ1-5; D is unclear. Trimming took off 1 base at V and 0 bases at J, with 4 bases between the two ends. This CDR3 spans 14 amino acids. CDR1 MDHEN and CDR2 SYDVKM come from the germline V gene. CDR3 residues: CASSLSSSNQPQHF. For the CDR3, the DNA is TGTGCCAGCAGTTTATCGTCTAGCAATCAGCCCCAGCATTTT.

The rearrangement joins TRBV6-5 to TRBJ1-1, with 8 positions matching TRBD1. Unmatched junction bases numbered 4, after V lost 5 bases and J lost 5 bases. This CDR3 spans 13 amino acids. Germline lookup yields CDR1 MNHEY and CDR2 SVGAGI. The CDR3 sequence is CASSRNRGTEAFF. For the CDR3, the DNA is TGTGCCAGCAGTAGAAACAGGGGGACTGAAGCTTTCTTT.

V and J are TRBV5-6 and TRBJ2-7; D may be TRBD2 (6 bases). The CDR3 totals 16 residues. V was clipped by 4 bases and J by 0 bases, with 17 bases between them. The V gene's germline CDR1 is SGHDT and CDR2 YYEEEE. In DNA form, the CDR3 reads TGTGCCAGCAGCGCGGGGACGGGACCGAGCTCCTACGAGCAGTACTTC. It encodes CASSAGTGPSSYEQYF.

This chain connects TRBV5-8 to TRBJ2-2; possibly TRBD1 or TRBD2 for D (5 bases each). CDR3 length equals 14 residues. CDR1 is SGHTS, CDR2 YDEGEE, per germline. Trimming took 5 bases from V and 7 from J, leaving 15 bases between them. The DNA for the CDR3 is TGTGCCAGCAGTTCCCTCCGAGGGGTCGGGGAGCTGTTTTTT. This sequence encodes CASSSLRGVGELFF.

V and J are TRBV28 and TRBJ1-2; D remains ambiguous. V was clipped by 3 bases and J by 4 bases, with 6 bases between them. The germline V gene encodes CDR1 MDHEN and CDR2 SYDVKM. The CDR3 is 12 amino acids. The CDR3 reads CASSFRAYGYTF. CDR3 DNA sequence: TGTGCCAGCAGTTTCCGAGCCTATGGCTACACCTTC.

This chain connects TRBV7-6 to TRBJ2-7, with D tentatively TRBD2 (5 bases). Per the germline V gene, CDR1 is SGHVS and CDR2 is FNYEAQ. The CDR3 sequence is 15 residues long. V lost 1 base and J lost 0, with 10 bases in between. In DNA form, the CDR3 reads TGTGCCAGCAGCTTAGAGCAGCGGCTCTCCTACGAGCAGTACTTC. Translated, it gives CASSLEQRLSYEQYF.